Listed here are 10 T cell receptor beta chains from one sample, sequenced in a study of cytomegalovirus exposure and HLA in healthy donors. 60 Vbeta and 13 Jbeta primers were used in PCR. Generated by immunoSEQ multiplex PCR, the TCRdb table keeps only in-frame clones and is missing some. The specimen's table records fewer than 130,000 clones. The sequencing sample was made of PBMCs. The receptor source for this set is a man aged 45-65 years in good health and CMV-seronegative.

The chain links TRBV5-6 to TRBJ1-5; D gene unclear. The CDR3 sequence is 16 residues long. CDR1 and CDR2 (germline): SGHDT, YYEEEE. V was clipped by 0 bases and J by 1 base, with 11 bases between them. CDR3 protein: CASSLGVGVSNQPQHF. In DNA, the CDR3 is TGTGCCAGCAGCTTGGGGGTGGGAGTGAGCAATCAGCCCCAGCATTTT. Complete variable domain (other parts from reference TRBV5-6 and TRBJ1-5): DAGVTQSPTHLIKTRGQQVTLRCSPKSGHDTVSWYQQALGQGPQFIFQYYEEEERQRGNFPDRFSGHQFPNYSSELNVNALLLGDSALYLCASSLGVGVSNQPQHFGDGTRLSIL.

The chain couples TRBV7-9 to TRBJ1-1; D possibly corresponds to TRBD1 (5 bases). CDR1 SEHNR and CDR2 FQNEAQ come from the germline V gene (reference sequence). Trimming took 4 bases from V and 9 from J, leaving 12 bases between them. The CDR3 spans 12 residues. This CDR3 reads CASSSRQTQAFF. CDR3 coding DNA: TGTGCCAGCAGCTCGCGACAGACCCAAGCTTTCTTT.

V and J are TRBV11-1 and TRBJ2-5, with a weak D call TRBD2 (5 bases). The CDR3 contains 13 residues. The germline V and J ends were trimmed by 5 bases and 9 bases, with 16 bases remaining between them. The germline gives CDR1 SGHAT, CDR2 FQDESV (reference sequence). The CDR3 nucleotides are TGTGCCAGCAGCCCCTCGTGGGCCGGGGCCCAGTACTTC. This translates into CASSPSWAGAQYF.

The gene calls are TRBV9 and TRBJ2-1, with TRBD1 matching over 10 bases. From germline, CDR1 is SGDLS and CDR2 YYNGEE. V lost 0 bases and J lost 7; bases outside the gene matches: 4. The CDR3 is 15 amino acids. The DNA for the CDR3 is TGTGCCAGCAGCGTAGCGGGACAGGGGTGGAATGAGCAGTTCTTC. Its translation is CASSVAGQGWNEQFF.

The chain joins TRBV7-2 to TRBJ2-7; maybe TRBD2 (5 bases). Trimming shortened V by 5 bases and J by 2 bases, and 16 bases separated the two germline ends. This CDR3 has 15 amino acids. The germline CDR1 and CDR2 sequences are SGHTA and FQGNSA. The CDR3 reads CASSPRGLATYEQYF. The CDR3, as DNA: TGTGCCAGCAGCCCCCGGGGTCTCGCAACCTACGAGCAGTACTTC.

This chain uses TRBV6-6 with TRBJ1-2, with TRBD1 identical over 10 bases. This CDR3 spans 15 amino acids. CDR1 is MNHNY and CDR2 is SVGAGI in the germline V gene (reference sequence). V lost 5 bases to trimming and J lost 8 bases; unmatched junction nucleotides: 11. In DNA, the CDR3 is TGTGCCAGCAGTCCTCAGGACAGGGGGTTGAGGGGCTACACCTTC. This sequence encodes CASSPQDRGLRGYTF.

The chain couples TRBV18 to TRBJ1-1; D uncertain. Trimming took 2 bases from V and 0 from J, leaving 19 bases between them. The CDR3 consists of 18 residues. The germline V gene encodes CDR1 KGHSH and CDR2 LQKENI. The chain's CDR3 is CASSPDFGAVNMNTEAFF. CDR3 sequence (DNA): TGTGCCAGCTCACCAGATTTTGGTGCGGTTAACATGAACACTGAAGCTTTCTTT. Together with reference TRBV18 and TRBJ1-1, the CDR3 gives the full variable domain: NAGVMQNPRHLVRRRGQEARLRCSPMKGHSHVYWYRQLPEEGLKFMVYLQKENIIDESGMPKERFSAEFPKEGPSILRIQQVVRGDSAAYFCASSPDFGAVNMNTEAFFGQGTRLTVV.

The V gene is TRBV7-9, the J gene TRBJ1-5; D ambiguous. CDR3 length equals 13 residues. Germline assignment: CDR1 SEHNR and CDR2 FQNEAQ (reference sequence). V gave up 5 bases and J gave up 4 bases, with 9 bases separating them. The CDR3 region has the DNA TGTGCCAGCAGCCGAACCGGGAATCAGCCCCAGCATTTT. Amino acids: CASSRTGNQPQHF.

V is TRBV29-1 and J is TRBJ2-7, with D perhaps TRBD2 (6 bases). The CDR3 is 12 residues long. V lost 4 bases and J 1 base, leaving 8 bases between the germline ends. Germline CDR1 reads SQVTM; CDR2 reads ANQGSEA. As DNA, the CDR3 is TGCAGCGTTGCGCGGGATTCCTACGAGCAGTACTTC. The encoded protein is CSVARDSYEQYF.

The chain joins TRBV18 to TRBJ1-1; a weak D match, TRBD1 (5 bases). V lost 3 bases to trimming and J lost 3 bases, with 11 bases between them. This CDR3 is 14 amino acids long. Germline-derived CDR1 and CDR2 are KGHSH and LQKENI. For the CDR3, the DNA is TGTGCCAGCTCACCGGGCAGGGTAGACACTGAAGCTTTCTTT. Translation: CASSPGRVDTEAFF.